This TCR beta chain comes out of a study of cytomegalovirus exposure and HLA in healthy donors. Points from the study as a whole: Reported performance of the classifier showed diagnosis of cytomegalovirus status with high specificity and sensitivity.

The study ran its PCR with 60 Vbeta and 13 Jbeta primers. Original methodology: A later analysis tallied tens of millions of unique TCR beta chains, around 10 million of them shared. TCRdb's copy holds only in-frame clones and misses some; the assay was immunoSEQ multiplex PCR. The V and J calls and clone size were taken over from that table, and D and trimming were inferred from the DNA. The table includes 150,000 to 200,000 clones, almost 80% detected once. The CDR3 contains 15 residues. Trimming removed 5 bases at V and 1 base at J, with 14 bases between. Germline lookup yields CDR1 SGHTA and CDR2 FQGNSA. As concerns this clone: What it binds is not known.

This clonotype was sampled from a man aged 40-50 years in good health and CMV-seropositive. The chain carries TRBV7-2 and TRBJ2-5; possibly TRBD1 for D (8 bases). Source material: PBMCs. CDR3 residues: CASSEQGGAQETQYF. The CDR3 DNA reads TGTGCCAGCAGCGAACAGGGGGGGGCCCAAGAGACCCAGTACTTC.